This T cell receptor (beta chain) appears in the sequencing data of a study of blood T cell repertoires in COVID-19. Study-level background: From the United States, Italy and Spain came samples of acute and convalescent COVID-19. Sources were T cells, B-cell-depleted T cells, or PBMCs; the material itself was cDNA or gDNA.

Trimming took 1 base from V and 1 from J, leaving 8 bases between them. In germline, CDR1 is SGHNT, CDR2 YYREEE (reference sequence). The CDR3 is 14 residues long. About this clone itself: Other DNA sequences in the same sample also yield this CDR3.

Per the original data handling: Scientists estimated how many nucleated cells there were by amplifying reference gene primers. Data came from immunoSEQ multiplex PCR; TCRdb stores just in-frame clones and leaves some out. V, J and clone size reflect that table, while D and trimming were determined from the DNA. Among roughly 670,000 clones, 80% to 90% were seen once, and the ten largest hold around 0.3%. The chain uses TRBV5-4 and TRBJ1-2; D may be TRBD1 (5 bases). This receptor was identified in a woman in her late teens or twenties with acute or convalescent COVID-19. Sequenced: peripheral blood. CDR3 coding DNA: TGTGCCAGCAGCTTGCGGGGGAGTAACTATGGCTACACCTTC. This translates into CASSLRGSNYGYTF. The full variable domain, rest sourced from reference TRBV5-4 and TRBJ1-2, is ETGVTQSPTHLIKTRGQQVTLRCSSQSGHNTVSWYQQALGQGPQFIFQYYREEENGRGNFPPRFSGLQFPNYSSELNVNALELDDSALYLCASSLRGSNYGYTFGSGTRLTVV.